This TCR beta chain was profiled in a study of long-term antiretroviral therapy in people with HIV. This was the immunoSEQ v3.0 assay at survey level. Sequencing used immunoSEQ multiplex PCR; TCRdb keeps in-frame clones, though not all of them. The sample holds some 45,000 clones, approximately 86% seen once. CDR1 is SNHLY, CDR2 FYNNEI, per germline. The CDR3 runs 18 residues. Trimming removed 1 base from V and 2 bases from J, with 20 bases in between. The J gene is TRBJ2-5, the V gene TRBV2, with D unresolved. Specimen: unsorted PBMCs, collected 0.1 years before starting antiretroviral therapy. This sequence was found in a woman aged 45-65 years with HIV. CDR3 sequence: CASSEDFPNPILQETQYF. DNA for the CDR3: TGTGCCAGCAGTGAAGACTTTCCCAATCCCATTCTTCAAGAGACCCAGTACTTC.